One and the same sample provided the 4 T cell receptor beta chains below, sequenced in a study of blood T cells in healthy people across ages. A second PCR of roughly 7 to 11 cycles used a sample-barcoded 5' primer and a J-beta primer mix. Using its own MiXCR run on the 5' RACE reads, TCRdb lists one record per CDR3 protein. The data contain roughly 1,700,000 distinct CDR3 sequences, 28% of them singletons. Sequencing was performed on blood. Receptors originate from a woman aged 30 to 39 in good health.

About this clonotype: A read error may account for a junction end that differs from germline. J is TRBJ2-7 and V is TRBV2; D tentatively reads TRBD1 or TRBD2 (5 bases each). CDR3 size: 12 residues. The germline V gene has CDR1 SNHLY and CDR2 FYNNEI. Here the CDR3 reads CASAGSSCEQYF. In nucleotides, the CDR3 is TGTGCCAGCGCAGGGAGCTCCTGCGAGCAGTACTTC.

The chain couples TRBV5-1 to TRBJ2-5; D unclear. The V and J ends lost 1 base and 4 bases respectively, with 14 bases between them. Germline-derived CDR1 and CDR2 are SGHRS and YFSETQ. The CDR3 is made up of 15 amino acids. The CDR3 sequence is CASSLSPGRGETQYF. The DNA of the CDR3 is TGCGCCAGCAGCTTGAGCCCTGGGCGCGGAGAGACCCAGTACTTC.

This clonotype was recorded many times. The genes are TRBV7-3 and TRBJ2-1, with 7 bases that match TRBD2. Germline CDR1 is SGHTA and CDR2 is FQGTGA. This CDR3 contains 15 residues. The ends lost 3 bases at V and 5 bases at J; junction bases unmatched: 7. The CDR3 sequence: CASSFLGTTDNEQFF. DNA for the CDR3: TGTGCCAGCAGCTTCCTCGGGACTACAGACAATGAGCAGTTCTTC.

This chain uses TRBV20-1 with TRBJ2-1, with TRBD1 matching 7 bases. The CDR3 contains 12 residues. The germline V gene has CDR1 DFQATT and CDR2 SNEGSKA (reference sequence). The CDR3 reads CSCRWDSNEQFF. Here the CDR3 DNA reads TGCAGCTGTAGGTGGGACAGCAATGAGCAGTTCTTC.